This is a list of T cell receptor beta chains from one sample in a study of control samples from healthy donors and cancer patients. Repertoires were generated with immunoSEQ multiplex PCR, while TCRdb's copy carries only in-frame clones and drops some. The table shows tens of thousands of clones, with over 85% occurring only once. Input material: PBMCs. Receptor source: a woman aged 45-65 years with head and neck cancer. CDR3s include the opening cysteine and the closing phenylalanine or tryptophan. Fields, in order: D gene, clone size, V gene, J gene, CDR3 protein, CDR3 DNA. A D gene is named only where the DNA matches it firmly. Only some rows state a clone size, as once, few, many or a class for expanded clones.

>TRBD1|NA|TRBV5-6|TRBJ2-3
CASSARDRGDTQYF
TGTGCCAGCAGCGCCCGGGACAGGGGAGATACGCAGTATTTT
>TRBD1|NA|TRBV7-9|TRBJ1-5
CASSLGQGAYSNQPQHF
TGTGCCAGCAGCTTAGGTCAGGGGGCCTATAGCAATCAGCCCCAGCATTTT
>NA|NA|TRBV6-5|TRBJ1-4
CASRVFATNEKLFF
TGTGCCAGCAGGGTATTTGCAACTAATGAAAAACTGTTTTTT
>NA|NA|TRBV30|TRBJ1-4
CALKPTFSDEKLFF
TGTGCCTTGAAGCCCACCTTTAGTGATGAAAAACTGTTTTTT
>NA|NA|TRBV5-1|TRBJ1-4
CASSLGSGHSATNEKLFF
TGCGCCAGCAGCTTGGGGTCGGGACACTCCGCAACTAATGAAAAACTGTTTTTT
>NA|NA|TRBV7-7|TRBJ2-1
CASSSSPPNEQFF
TGTGCCAGCAGCTCCTCGCCCCCCAATGAGCAGTTCTTC
>NA|NA|TRBV7-9|TRBJ1-6
CASSLGRGPSPLHF
TGTGCCAGCAGCTTAGGAAGGGGACCGTCACCCCTCCACTTT
>NA|NA|TRBV18|TRBJ1-1
CASSPGLDRGDEAFF
TGTGCCAGCTCACCAGGTTTGGACAGAGGGGATGAAGCTTTCTTT
>TRBD2|NA|TRBV28|TRBJ2-1
CASSGTSGSYEQFF
TGTGCCAGCAGTGGGACTAGCGGGAGCTATGAGCAGTTCTTC
>NA|NA|TRBV2|TRBJ2-1
CASSEGFGGSFPYNEQFF
TGTGCCAGCAGTGAGGGCTTTGGGGGTTCGTTCCCCTACAATGAGCAGTTCTTC
>TRBD1|NA|TRBV29-1|TRBJ1-1
CSVERTGRSNTEAFF
TGCAGCGTTGAAAGGACAGGGAGATCGAACACTGAAGCTTTCTTT
>NA|NA|TRBV15|TRBJ2-1
CATSRVPPGAGEDEQFF
TGTGCCACCAGCAGAGTTCCTCCTGGGGCTGGGGAGGATGAGCAGTTCTTC
>TRBD2|NA|TRBV3-1/TRBV3-2|TRBJ2-1
CASSHRAGGAEQFF
TGTGCCAGCAGCCACCGAGCGGGAGGTGCTGAGCAGTTCTTC
>TRBD2|NA|TRBV7-2|TRBJ2-3
CASSSSSGRSDTQYF
TGTGCCAGCAGCTCTTCTAGCGGGAGATCAGATACGCAGTATTTT
>TRBD1|NA|TRBV5-1|TRBJ2-5
CASSLAATGQETQYF
TGCGCCAGCAGCTTGGCCGCGACAGGGCAAGAGACCCAGTACTTC
>NA|NA|TRBV19|TRBJ1-1
CASRGQNTEAFF
TGTGCCAGCCGGGGACAGAACACTGAAGCTTTCTTT
>TRBD2|NA|TRBV7-2|TRBJ2-7
CASSQGLAGGISYEQYF
TGTGCCAGCAGCCAGGGACTAGCGGGGGGCATCTCCTACGAGCAGTACTTC
>NA|NA|TRBV28|TRBJ1-5
CASSLDGGSNQPQHF
TGTGCCAGCAGTTTGGATGGGGGCAGCAATCAGCCCCAGCATTTT
>TRBD2|NA|TRBV3-1/TRBV3-2|TRBJ2-1
CASSQGLAGQFF
TGTGCCAGCAGCCAGGGACTAGCGGGACAATTCTTC
>NA|NA|TRBV7-8|TRBJ2-7
CASSLVGATGSYEQYF
TGTGCCAGCAGCTTAGTAGGGGCGACCGGATCCTACGAGCAGTACTTC
>NA|NA|TRBV28|TRBJ1-1
CASSSPSDRKNTEAFF
TGTGCCAGCAGTTCTCCCTCCGACCGCAAGAACACTGAAGCTTTCTTT
>NA|NA|TRBV6-8|TRBJ2-7
CASSARNTTSRPEQYF
TGTGCCAGCAGTGCAAGAAACACGACCTCTCGGCCCGAGCAGTACTTC
>NA|NA|TRBV5-8|TRBJ2-5
CASSLNRVETQYF
TGTGCCAGCAGCTTGAACAGGGTTGAGACCCAGTACTTC
>NA|NA|TRBV2|TRBJ1-5
CASSPRQEGQPQHF
TGTGCCAGCAGTCCTCGACAGGAGGGTCAGCCCCAGCATTTT
>TRBD1|NA|TRBV27|TRBJ2-1
CASSNPQGSSYNEQFF
TGTGCCAGCAGTAACCCACAGGGGAGCTCCTACAATGAGCAGTTCTTC
>NA|NA|TRBV19|TRBJ1-5
CASSIGTSRSQPQHF
TGTGCCAGTAGTATCGGAACCTCACGGAGTCAGCCCCAGCATTTT
>NA|NA|TRBV7-2|TRBJ2-3
CASSLALATDTQYF
TGTGCCAGCAGCTTAGCGCTTGCCACAGATACGCAGTATTTT
>NA|NA|TRBV4-1|TRBJ2-2
CASSPTTGRITGELFF
TGCGCCAGCAGTCCCACGACAGGCAGGATCACCGGGGAGCTGTTTTTT
>NA|NA|TRBV28|TRBJ2-1
CASRGPGGTYNEQFF
TGTGCCAGCAGGGGTCCCGGGGGAACCTACAATGAGCAGTTCTTC
>NA|NA|TRBV10-3|TRBJ1-1
CAISEENTNTEAFF
TGTGCCATCAGCGAGGAGAACACGAACACTGAAGCTTTCTTT
>NA|few|TRBV19|TRBJ1-5
CASRDWGLANQPQHF
TGTGCCAGTAGGGATTGGGGGCTAGCAAATCAGCCCCAGCATTTT
>NA|NA|TRBV9|TRBJ2-1
CASSVGGGNYNEQFF
TGTGCCAGCAGCGTAGGAGGAGGGAATTACAATGAGCAGTTCTTC
>NA|NA|TRBV5-1|TRBJ2-1
CASSLGQGFNEQFF
TGCGCCAGCAGCTTGGGCCAGGGGTTCAATGAGCAGTTCTTC
>NA|NA|TRBV15|TRBJ1-4
CATSRDPGRGEKLFF
TGTGCCACCAGCAGAGATCCGGGTCGGGGTGAAAAACTGTTTTTT
>TRBD1|NA|TRBV7-3|TRBJ2-1
CASSTRTGVYNEQFF
TGTGCCAGCAGCACGAGGACAGGGGTCTACAATGAGCAGTTCTTC
>NA|NA|TRBV6-5|TRBJ1-1
CASSLGDRRLNTEAFF
TGTGCCAGCAGTTTAGGAGACAGGCGACTTAACACTGAAGCTTTCTTT
>NA|NA|TRBV5-5|TRBJ2-5
CASSQDGARTQYF
TGTGCCAGCAGCCAGGACGGGGCGAGGACCCAGTACTTC
>TRBD1|NA|TRBV27|TRBJ2-7
CASRRQGAYEQYF
TGTGCCAGCAGGCGACAGGGTGCCTACGAGCAGTACTTC
>NA|NA|TRBV5-1|TRBJ2-7
CASSLEGSHLWEQYF
TGCGCCAGCAGCTTGGAGGGATCCCACTTATGGGAGCAGTACTTC
>TRBD1|NA|TRBV11-3|TRBJ2-5
CASSSSGTGDETQYF
TGTGCCAGCAGCTCCTCCGGGACAGGGGATGAGACCCAGTACTTC
>TRBD2|NA|TRBV7-9|TRBJ2-3
CASSQGLAGRGTDTQYF
TGTGCCAGCAGTCAGGGACTAGCGGGGCGGGGCACAGATACGCAGTATTTT